The 19 T cell receptor beta chains presented below share a single source sample, sequenced in a study of vaccination and CD4 T cells after COVID-19. An Oncomine TCR Beta short-read assay was used to sequence the DNA from cultured CD4+ T cells. TCRdb reanalysed the PCR reads using MiXCR and keeps one entry per CDR3 protein. The sample includes about 9,200 distinct CDR3 sequences, more than 35% of them seen just once. Treatment given: roughly nine-day PBMC culture with coronavirus spike peptide pools or control peptides (ViraFEST assay). These TCRs' antigens remain unknown. Sequenced material: CD4+ T cells from blood, cultured in vitro. Receptors were obtained from a human donor who had recovered from COVID-19.

This clonotype turned up a few times. The chain couples TRBV7-8 to TRBJ2-7; 14 bases are a match to TRBD2. The CDR3 length is 17 residues. Germline lookup yields CDR1 SGHVS and CDR2 FQNEAQ. V dropped 4 bases and J dropped 4; count of bases not matched to a gene: 9. The CDR3 DNA follows: TGTGCCAGCAGCTCCCTGACTAGCGGGGGGGCTATTTACGAGCAGTACTTC. Translated: CASSSLTSGGAIYEQYF. Full variable domain (outside the CDR3, taken from reference TRBV7-8 and TRBJ2-7): GAGVSQSPRYKVAKRGQDVALRCDPISGHVSLFWYQQALGQGPEFLTYFQNEAQLDKSGLPSDRFFAERPEGSVSTLKIQRTQQEDSAVYLCASSSLTSGGAIYEQYFGPGTRLTVT.

The chain carries TRBV20-1 and TRBJ1-1, with a possible D match to TRBD1 (6 bases). V lost 3 bases and J 4 bases, leaving 18 bases between the germline ends. CDR3 size: 15 residues. Germline V gene data show CDR1 as DFQATT and CDR2 as SNEGSKA (reference sequence). Here the CDR3 DNA reads TGCAGTGCTAGTGACACAGGAGGGGGGAGCACTGAAGCTTTCTTT. Translated: CSASDTGGGSTEAFF.

This chain connects TRBV5-8 to TRBJ2-2; TRBD1 is a possible D gene (6 bases). This CDR3 has 15 residues. V was trimmed by 7 bases and J by 5 bases, leaving 18 bases between them. Germline assignment: CDR1 SGHTS and CDR2 YDEGEE. The CDR3 DNA is TGTGCCAGCCAGTCTCCGGGACAAAGGACCGGGGAGCTGTTTTTT. The encoded protein is CASQSPGQRTGELFF.

The chain links TRBV7-9 to TRBJ2-3; D gene uncertain. The V and J ends lost 1 base and 7 bases respectively, with 6 bases between them. The CDR3 is made up of 12 amino acids. CDR1 is SEHNR and CDR2 is FQNEAQ in the germline V gene (reference sequence). The CDR3 DNA is TGTGCCAGCAGCTTAGAGGTACATACGCAGTATTTT. Its translation is CASSLEVHTQYF.

This clonotype was found a few times. This sequence joins TRBV6-1 and TRBJ2-2; D remains ambiguous. Germline CDR1 reads MNHNS; CDR2 reads SASEGT. Trimming took off 7 bases at V and 14 bases at J, with 17 bases between the two ends. This CDR3 spans 12 amino acids. The CDR3 is CASTKSGSRLFF. The DNA for the CDR3 is TGTGCCAGCACTAAATCCGGGTCACGTCTGTTTTTT.

This chain connects TRBV9 to TRBJ2-3; the D gene is possibly TRBD2 (6 bases). This CDR3 spans 13 amino acids. CDR1 is SGDLS, CDR2 YYNGEE, per germline. V shed 4 bases and J shed 3 bases, with 9 bases lying between them. In DNA form, the CDR3 reads TGTGCCAGCAGCTACGGGACTACAGATACGCAGTATTTT. Amino acid sequence: CASSYGTTDTQYF.

This clonotype was found once. V usage is TRBV7-2 and J usage is TRBJ2-5; possibly TRBD1 for D (5 bases). V lost 3 bases and J 3 bases, leaving 8 bases between the germline ends. This CDR3 region has 13 residues. Germline V gene lookup returns CDR1 SGHTA and CDR2 FQGNSA. The CDR3 here is CASSFTGKETQYF. The DNA for the CDR3 is TGTGCCAGCAGCTTCACAGGAAAAGAGACCCAGTACTTC.

This clonotype came up a few times. The V call is TRBV6-5, the J call TRBJ1-3; 8 bases line up with TRBD1. The trim removed 2 bases at V and 6 bases at J, leaving 6 bases unmatched. Germline V lookup: CDR1 MNHEY, CDR2 SVGAGI. CDR3 length: 15 residues. The chain's CDR3 is CASSYAQGATNTIYF. The CDR3, as DNA: TGTGCCAGCAGTTACGCGCAGGGGGCCACAAACACCATATATTTT.

The CDR3 is CATSGDTDTQYF. The CDR3 DNA reads as TGTGCCACGAGCGGGGACACAGATACGCAGTATTTT. The V call is TRBV24-1, the J call TRBJ2-3, with 7 bases identical to TRBD2. The CDR3 contains 12 residues. CDR1 is KGHDR, CDR2 SFDVKD, per germline. The ends lost 10 bases at V and 2 bases at J; junction bases unmatched: 2.

In this sample, this clonotype turned up a few times. The V gene is TRBV19, the J gene TRBJ1-4; 7 bases fit TRBD1. Looked up from germline, CDR1 is LNHDA and CDR2 is SQIVND (reference sequence). There are 14 residues in the CDR3. V dropped 3 bases and J dropped 3; count of bases not matched to a gene: 1. The chain's CDR3 is CASSMGTANEKLFF. CDR3 coding DNA: TGTGCCAGTAGTATGGGGACAGCTAATGAAAAACTGTTTTTT.

The chain combines TRBV20-1 with TRBJ1-2; D perhaps matches TRBD1 (5 bases). The CDR3 spans 14 residues. Germline V gene sequence: CDR1 DFQATT, CDR2 SNEGSKA (reference sequence). Trimming shortened V by 0 bases and J by 8 bases, and 16 bases separated the two germline ends. CDR3 nucleotides: TGCAGTGCTAGAGATGGGAGGGGCCCTACGGGCTACACCTTC. Amino acid sequence: CSARDGRGPTGYTF.

The chain's CDR3 is CASSPGDVNSPLHF. The CDR3 DNA reads TGCGCCAGCAGCCCCGGGGACGTGAATTCACCCCTCCACTTT. The chain recombines TRBV5-1 with TRBJ1-6, with D tentatively TRBD1 (5 bases). Germline values: CDR1 SGHRS, CDR2 YFSETQ. The CDR3 is made up of 14 amino acids. V lost 4 bases to trimming and J lost 7 bases, with 12 bases between them.

The genes are TRBV5-4 and TRBJ1-2, with TRBD1 identical over 10 bases. The CDR3 contains 13 residues. The V gene end was trimmed by 5 bases and the J gene end by 4 bases; junction bases not matched to a gene: 2. Germline V lookup: CDR1 SGHNT, CDR2 YYREEE (reference sequence). CDR3 amino acids: CASSGTGAYGYTF. The CDR3 DNA is TGTGCCAGCAGTGGGACAGGGGCCTATGGCTACACCTTC.

The gene calls are TRBV19 and TRBJ2-5; D could derive from TRBD1 or TRBD2 (6 bases each). With 8 bases removed from V and 5 bases from J, the gap between germline ends came to 18 bases. CDR3 length: 14 amino acids. Germline CDR1 reads LNHDA; CDR2 reads SQIVND (reference sequence). The CDR3 region has the DNA TGTGCCAGTCGTGAGGGGGGCCACAGGGAGACCCAGTACTTC. It specifies CASREGGHRETQYF. The complete variable domain, with remaining parts taken from reference TRBV19 and TRBJ2-5, reads DGGITQSPKYLFRKEGQNVTLSCEQNLNHDAMYWYRQDPGQGLRLIYYSQIVNDFQKGDIAEGYSVSREKKESFPLTVTSAQKNPTAFYLCASREGGHRETQYFGPGTRLLVL.

V is TRBV9 and J is TRBJ2-2; D perhaps matches TRBD2 (5 bases). In germline, CDR1 is SGDLS, CDR2 YYNGEE. V was trimmed by 4 bases and J by 3 bases, leaving 16 bases between them. The CDR3 covers 16 residues. CDR3 sequence (DNA): TGTGCCAGCAGCTCCCATATCCGGGGTGACACCGGGGAGCTGTTTTTT. Protein sequence: CASSSHIRGDTGELFF.

The chain links TRBV20-1 to TRBJ2-2, with D perhaps matching TRBD1 (6 bases). V shed 1 base and J shed 4 bases, with 13 bases lying between them. Germline-derived CDR1 and CDR2 are DFQATT and SNEGSKA (reference sequence). This CDR3 region has 15 residues. CDR3 coding DNA: TGCAGTGCTAGAGTGGCAGGGGACCTCACCGGGGAGCTGTTTTTT. Residues: CSARVAGDLTGELFF.

The chain couples TRBV7-2 to TRBJ1-1, with D possibly matching TRBD1 (5 bases). With 6 bases removed from V and 2 bases from J, the gap between germline ends came to 13 bases. Per the germline V gene, CDR1 is SGHTA and CDR2 is FQGNSA. This CDR3 is built from 14 residues. The chain's CDR3 is CASRPLGGNTEAFF. In DNA, the CDR3 is TGTGCCAGCAGGCCCCTTGGGGGTAACACTGAAGCTTTCTTT. Together with reference TRBV7-2 and TRBJ1-1, the CDR3 gives the full variable domain: GAGVSQSPSNKVTEKGKDVELRCDPISGHTALYWYRQSLGQGLEFLIYFQGNSAPDKSGLPSDRFSAERTGGSVSTLTIQRTQQEDSAVYLCASRPLGGNTEAFFGQGTRLTVV.

J is TRBJ1-1 and V is TRBV3-1; D unclear. V lost 1 base, J lost 5 bases, and 11 bases lay in between. Germline V lookup: CDR1 LGHDT, CDR2 YNNKEL (reference sequence). CDR3 length equals 14 residues. The CDR3 DNA is TGTGCCAGCAGCCAAGGCGGAAAAACTACTGAAGCTTTCTTT. It yields the protein CASSQGGKTTEAFF.

The V gene is TRBV7-8, the J gene TRBJ1-3; maybe TRBD1 (6 bases). This CDR3 has 17 amino acids. The germline V gene has CDR1 SGHVS and CDR2 FQNEAQ. V lost 5 bases, J lost 0 bases, and 17 bases lay in between. The chain's CDR3 is CASSDQLGANSGNTIYF. Written as DNA, the CDR3 is TGTGCCAGCAGCGACCAACTGGGGGCGAACTCTGGAAACACCATATATTTT.